The 20 T cell receptor beta chains given below trace back to one sample, sequenced in a study of cytomegalovirus exposure and HLA in healthy donors. PCR involved 60 Vbeta and 13 Jbeta primers. The repertoire was sequenced with immunoSEQ multiplex PCR; TCRdb's copy has only in-frame clones and lacks some. The table shows approximately 140,000 clones, with 80% to 85% occurring only once. The sequenced sample consisted of PBMCs. All receptors come from a man aged 18 to 35 in good health and CMV-seronegative.

The chain combines TRBV9 with TRBJ2-1, with 10 bases matching TRBD2. Germline CDR1 and CDR2: SGDLS and YYNGEE. V was clipped by 4 bases and J by 0 bases; unmatched bases: 10. The CDR3 consists of 18 residues. The CDR3 reads CASSRGLAGESSYNEQFF. The CDR3 DNA is TGTGCCAGCAGCAGGGGTCTAGCGGGGGAAAGCTCCTACAATGAGCAGTTCTTC.

The genes are TRBV5-4 and TRBJ2-1; the match to TRBD2 covers 9 bases. The length of the CDR3 is 16 residues. The germline V gene has CDR1 SGHNT and CDR2 YYREEE (reference sequence). Unmatched junction bases numbered 12, after V lost 6 bases and J lost 5 bases. The CDR3 loop reads CASNLGTSRSNNEQFF. The CDR3 DNA is TGTGCCAGCAACCTGGGGACTAGCAGGTCTAACAATGAGCAGTTCTTC.

V and J are TRBV11-3 and TRBJ1-4; D is ambiguous. Germline V CDR1 and CDR2: SGHNT, YENEEA. The V end was cut by 5 bases, the J end by 3 bases, with 10 bases between. The CDR3 is made up of 14 amino acids. The chain's CDR3 is CASSPGGSNEKLFF. Here the CDR3 DNA reads TGTGCCAGCAGCCCCGGAGGATCTAATGAAAAACTGTTTTTT.

The chain uses TRBV10-3 and TRBJ1-5; D perhaps matches TRBD1 (5 bases). The CDR3 is 15 amino acids. Germline-derived CDR1 and CDR2 are ENHRY and SYGVKD. The V and J ends lost 0 bases and 7 bases respectively, with 13 bases between them. CDR3 sequence (DNA): TGTGCCATCAGTGAGTCTCAATCGGCAGGGCAGCCCCAGCATTTT. Protein product: CAISESQSAGQPQHF.

The CDR3 nucleotides read TGTGCCAGCAGTTTATCGCCTAGCGGGGCTCGGGAGCAGTACTTC. This gives the protein CASSLSPSGAREQYF. The rearrangement links TRBV27 to TRBJ2-7; 9 positions match TRBD2. J gave up 7 bases and V 0 bases, and 7 bases lay outside the gene matches. The CDR3 covers 15 residues. Germline CDR1 MNHEY, CDR2 SMNVEV (reference sequence).

This chain links TRBV7-8 with TRBJ1-5; TRBD1 aligns across 7 bases. Germline V CDR1 and CDR2: SGHVS, FQNEAQ. V shed 2 bases and J 5 bases; nucleotides not matched to a gene: 15. This CDR3 has 18 residues. CDR3 nucleotides: TGTGCCAGCAGCTTATACCAAGGCCTCGGACAGGACGATCAGCCCCAGCATTTT. This gives the protein CASSLYQGLGQDDQPQHF.

The J gene is TRBJ1-1, the V gene TRBV2; TRBD1 matches 9 bases. V was pared by 7 bases and J by 1 base, with 7 bases of the junction left unmatched. The CDR3 extends over 15 amino acids. The germline V gene encodes CDR1 SNHLY and CDR2 FYNNEI. CDR3 bases: TGTGCCAGCAAACCGGGACAGGGTTGGAACACTGAAGCTTTCTTT. It specifies CASKPGQGWNTEAFF.

The chain has TRBV7-9 and TRBJ2-3, with D maybe TRBD2 (6 bases). Germline V CDR1 and CDR2: SEHNR, FQNEAQ (reference sequence). The CDR3 spans 14 residues. Deletions cut 5 bases from V and 4 bases from J, with 13 bases between. DNA of the CDR3: TGTGCCAGCAGCCTCGGGGGTGGTTCAGATACGCAGTATTTT. The encoded protein is CASSLGGGSDTQYF.

V and J are TRBV29-1 and TRBJ2-3; TRBD1 matches at 8 bases. V was pared by 2 bases and J by 2 bases, with 6 bases of the junction left unmatched. Per germline, CDR1 SQVTM and CDR2 ANQGSEA. CDR3 size: 15 residues. CDR3 in amino acids: CSVESGGSFTDTQYF. The CDR3 DNA follows: TGCAGCGTTGAATCAGGGGGCAGCTTCACAGATACGCAGTATTTT.

V gene TRBV5-4 combines with J gene TRBJ1-6; D gene ambiguous. Germline loops: CDR1 SGHNT, CDR2 YYREEE (reference sequence). V lost 1 base to trimming and J lost 7 bases, with 6 bases between them. The CDR3 runs 13 residues. The CDR3 nucleotides are TGTGCCAGCAGCTTGCCCGAGAATTCACCCCTCCACTTT. As protein: CASSLPENSPLHF.

V usage is TRBV7-6 and J usage is TRBJ2-2; 7 bases align to TRBD1. V trimming: 1 base; J trimming: 6 bases; junction bases outside the gene matches: 11. CDR1 is SGHVS, CDR2 FNYEAQ, per germline. This CDR3 is 17 amino acids long. CDR3 DNA sequence: TGTGCCAGCAGCTTAGAATCAGGGGGTCCCCTCGCCGGGGAGCTGTTTTTT. Translating it yields CASSLESGGPLAGELFF.

The V gene is TRBV6-5, the J gene TRBJ2-7; tentatively, D is TRBD1 (6 bases). V lost 0 bases to trimming and J lost 3 bases, with 15 bases between them. CDR1 MNHEY and CDR2 SVGAGI come from the germline V gene. CDR3 length: 16 amino acids. DNA of the CDR3: TGTGCCAGCAGTTACTCCGGGTCCACAGGGAACTACGAGCAGTACTTC. Its protein product is CASSYSGSTGNYEQYF.

The genes are TRBV28 and TRBJ1-1, with D uncertain. This CDR3 is built from 12 residues. Germline V gives CDR1 MDHEN, CDR2 SYDVKM. The V and J ends lost 3 bases and 3 bases respectively, with 5 bases between them. CDR3 nucleotide sequence: TGTGCCAGCAGTTTCGAGGACACTGAAGCTTTCTTT. Its protein is CASSFEDTEAFF.

The chain carries TRBV30 and TRBJ2-7; D is possibly TRBD1 (6 bases). The V end was cut by 2 bases, the J end by 3 bases, with 11 bases between. This CDR3 comprises 13 residues. CDR1 and CDR2 (germline): GTSNPN, SVGIG (reference sequence). The CDR3 DNA sequence: TGTGCCTGGAGTTCGGGACACTTCTACGAGCAGTACTTC. It translates to CAWSSGHFYEQYF.

This chain uses TRBV27 with TRBJ1-2; 10 bases align to TRBD1. The CDR3 contains 14 residues. Germline V gene lookup returns CDR1 MNHEY and CDR2 SMNVEV (reference sequence). With V trimmed by 3 bases and J by 6 bases, 4 bases remained unmatched. The CDR3 reads CASSLSTGGHGYTF. DNA for the CDR3: TGTGCCAGCAGTTTGTCGACAGGGGGCCATGGCTACACCTTC.

The genes are TRBV5-1 and TRBJ1-2, with 10 bases matching TRBD1. This CDR3 has 15 amino acids. Looked up from germline, CDR1 is SGHRS and CDR2 is YFSETQ. The J segment lost 8 bases and the V segment lost 1 base, leaving 8 bases of the junction unmatched. The CDR3 loop is CASSLLPGTGDGYTF. The CDR3 DNA reads as TGCGCCAGCAGCTTGTTACCTGGGACAGGGGACGGCTACACCTTC. The variable domain in full, completed from reference TRBV5-1 and TRBJ1-2, reads KAGVTQTPRYLIKTRGQQVTLSCSPISGHRSVSWYQQTPGQGLQFLFEYFSETQRNKGNFPGRFSGRQFSNSRSEMNVSTLELGDSALYLCASSLLPGTGDGYTFGSGTRLTVV.

The chain joins TRBV5-6 to TRBJ1-6; 7 bases fit TRBD1. V lost 0 bases and J lost 4; bases outside the gene matches: 7. Germline lookup yields CDR1 SGHDT and CDR2 YYEEEE. The length of the CDR3 is 17 residues. The CDR3, as DNA: TGTGCCAGCAGCTTGGAAACGACAGGGACTTATAATTCACCCCTCCACTTT. This sequence encodes CASSLETTGTYNSPLHF.

The rearrangement joins TRBV28 to TRBJ2-7, with 12 nucleotides matching TRBD1. Germline CDR1 MDHEN, CDR2 SYDVKM. This CDR3 has 19 residues. Germline trimming cut 2 bases from V and 3 bases from J; bases unmatched to any gene: 14. CDR3 sequence reads: CASSLTAGQGANRFYEQYF. CDR3 DNA: TGTGCCAGCAGTTTAACGGCGGGACAGGGGGCGAATCGGTTCTACGAGCAGTACTTC.

This rearrangement joins TRBV11-2 to TRBJ2-5; D not resolved. The germline CDR1 and CDR2 sequences are SGHAT and FQNNGV. CDR3 length: 15 residues. V was cut by 8 bases and J by 5 bases, with 21 bases left in between. The chain's CDR3 is CASGPVGSQLETQYF. CDR3 coding DNA: TGTGCCAGCGGGCCGGTGGGCTCCCAATTGGAGACCCAGTACTTC.

J is TRBJ2-1 and V is TRBV27; 8 bases agree with TRBD1. The CDR3 contains 18 residues. Germline V gene lookup returns CDR1 MNHEY and CDR2 SMNVEV (reference sequence). V was pared by 5 bases and J by 5 bases, with 17 bases of the junction left unmatched. CDR3 amino acids: CASSTPLSGGPYNNEQFF. For the CDR3, the DNA is TGTGCCAGCAGTACCCCCCTCTCAGGGGGCCCTTACAACAATGAGCAGTTCTTC.